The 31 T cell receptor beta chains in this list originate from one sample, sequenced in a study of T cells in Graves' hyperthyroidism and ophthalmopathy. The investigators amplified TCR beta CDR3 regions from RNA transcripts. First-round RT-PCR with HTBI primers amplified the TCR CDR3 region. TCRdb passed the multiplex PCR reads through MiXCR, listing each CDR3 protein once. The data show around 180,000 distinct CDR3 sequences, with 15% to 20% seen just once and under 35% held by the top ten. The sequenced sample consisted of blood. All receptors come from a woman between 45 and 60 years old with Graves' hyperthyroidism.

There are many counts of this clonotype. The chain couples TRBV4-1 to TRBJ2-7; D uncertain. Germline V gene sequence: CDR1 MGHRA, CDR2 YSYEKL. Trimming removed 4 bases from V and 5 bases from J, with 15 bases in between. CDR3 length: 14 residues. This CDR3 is CASSLRLVNHEQYF. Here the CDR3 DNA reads TGCGCCAGCAGCCTTCGACTTGTAAACCACGAGCAGTACTTC.

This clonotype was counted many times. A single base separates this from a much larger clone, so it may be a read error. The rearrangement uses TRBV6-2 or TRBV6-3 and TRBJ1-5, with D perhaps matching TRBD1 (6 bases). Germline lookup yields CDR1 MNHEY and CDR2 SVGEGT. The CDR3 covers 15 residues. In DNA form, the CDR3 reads TGTACCAGCAGTTACATGGGGGCCAGCAATCAGCCCCAGCATTTT. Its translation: CTSSYMGASNQPQHF.

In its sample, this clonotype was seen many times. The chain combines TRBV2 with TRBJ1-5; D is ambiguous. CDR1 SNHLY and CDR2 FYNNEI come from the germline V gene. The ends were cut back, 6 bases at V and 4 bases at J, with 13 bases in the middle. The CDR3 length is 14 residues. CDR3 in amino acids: CASSDERINQPQHF. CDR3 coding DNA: TGTGCCAGCAGCGACGAACGAATTAATCAGCCCCAGCATTTT.

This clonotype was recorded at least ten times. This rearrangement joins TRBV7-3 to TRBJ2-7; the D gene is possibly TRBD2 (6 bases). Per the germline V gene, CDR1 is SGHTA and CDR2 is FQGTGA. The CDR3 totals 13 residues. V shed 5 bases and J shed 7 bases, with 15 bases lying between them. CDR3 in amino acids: CASSPGLRGEQYF. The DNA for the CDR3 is TGTGCCAGCAGCCCGGGACTCCGTGGGGAGCAGTACTTC.

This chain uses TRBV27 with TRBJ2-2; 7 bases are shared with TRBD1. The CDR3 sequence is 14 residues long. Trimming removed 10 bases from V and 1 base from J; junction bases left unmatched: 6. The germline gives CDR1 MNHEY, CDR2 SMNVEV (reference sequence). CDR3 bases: TGTGCCACAGGGGGACGGGTGAACACCGGGGAGCTGTTTTTT. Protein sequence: CATGGRVNTGELFF.

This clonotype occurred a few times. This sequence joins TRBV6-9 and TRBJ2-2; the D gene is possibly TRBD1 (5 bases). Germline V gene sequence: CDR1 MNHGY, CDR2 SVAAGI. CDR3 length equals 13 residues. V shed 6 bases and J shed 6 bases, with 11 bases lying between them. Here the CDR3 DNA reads TGTGCCAGCAGCTCAGGGTTCCCCGGGGAGCTGTTTTTT. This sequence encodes CASSSGFPGELFF.

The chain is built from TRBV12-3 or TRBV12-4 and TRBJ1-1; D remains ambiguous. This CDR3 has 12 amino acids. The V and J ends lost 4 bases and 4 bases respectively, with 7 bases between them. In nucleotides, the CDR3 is TGTGCCAGCAGTTCCGATGGCACTGAAGCTTTCTTT. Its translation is CASSSDGTEAFF.

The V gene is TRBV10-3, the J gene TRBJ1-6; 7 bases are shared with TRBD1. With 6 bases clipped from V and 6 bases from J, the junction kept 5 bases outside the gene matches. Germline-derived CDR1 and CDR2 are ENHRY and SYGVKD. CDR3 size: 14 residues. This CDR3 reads CAIRATGSNSPLHF. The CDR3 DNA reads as TGTGCCATCAGGGCGACAGGGAGTAATTCACCCCTCCACTTT.

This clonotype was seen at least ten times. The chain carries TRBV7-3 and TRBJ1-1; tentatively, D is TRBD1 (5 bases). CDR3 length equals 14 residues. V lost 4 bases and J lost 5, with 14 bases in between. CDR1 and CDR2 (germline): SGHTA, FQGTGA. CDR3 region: CASSYGGGSTEAFF. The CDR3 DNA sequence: TGTGCCAGCAGCTATGGCGGGGGGTCAACTGAAGCTTTCTTT.

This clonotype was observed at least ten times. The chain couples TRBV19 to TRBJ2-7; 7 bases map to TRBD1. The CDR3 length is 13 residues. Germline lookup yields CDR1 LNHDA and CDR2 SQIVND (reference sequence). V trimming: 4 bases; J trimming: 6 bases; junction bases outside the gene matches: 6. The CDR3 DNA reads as TGTGCCAGTAGTAGACAGGGCGGAGGCGAGCAGTACTTC. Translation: CASSRQGGGEQYF.

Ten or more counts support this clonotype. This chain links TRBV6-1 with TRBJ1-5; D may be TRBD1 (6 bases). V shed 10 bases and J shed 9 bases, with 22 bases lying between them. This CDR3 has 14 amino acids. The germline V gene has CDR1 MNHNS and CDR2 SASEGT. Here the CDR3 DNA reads TGTGCCACCTCCCCCTACAGGGAGTCTGGGCCCCAGCATTTT. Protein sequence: CATSPYRESGPQHF.

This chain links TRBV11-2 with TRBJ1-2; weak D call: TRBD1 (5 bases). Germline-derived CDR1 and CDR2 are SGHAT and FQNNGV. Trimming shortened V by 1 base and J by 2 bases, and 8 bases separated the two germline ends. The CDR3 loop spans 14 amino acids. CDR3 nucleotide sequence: TGTGCCAGCAGCTTAGGTTACAGGAACTATGGCTACACCTTC. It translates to CASSLGYRNYGYTF.

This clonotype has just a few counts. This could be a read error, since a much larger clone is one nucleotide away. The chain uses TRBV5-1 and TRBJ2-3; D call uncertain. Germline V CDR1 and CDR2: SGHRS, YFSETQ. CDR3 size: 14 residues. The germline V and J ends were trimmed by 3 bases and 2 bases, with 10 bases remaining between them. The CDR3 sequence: CASSYSASTDTQYF. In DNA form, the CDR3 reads TGCGCCAGCAGCTATTCCGCCTCCACAGATACGCAGTATTTT.

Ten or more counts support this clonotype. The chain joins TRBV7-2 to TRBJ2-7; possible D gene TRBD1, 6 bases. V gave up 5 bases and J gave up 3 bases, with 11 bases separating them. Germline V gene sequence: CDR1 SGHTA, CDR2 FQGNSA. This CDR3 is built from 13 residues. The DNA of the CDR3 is TGTGCCAGCAGCGAGACAGGAGGCTACGAGCAGTACTTC. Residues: CASSETGGYEQYF.

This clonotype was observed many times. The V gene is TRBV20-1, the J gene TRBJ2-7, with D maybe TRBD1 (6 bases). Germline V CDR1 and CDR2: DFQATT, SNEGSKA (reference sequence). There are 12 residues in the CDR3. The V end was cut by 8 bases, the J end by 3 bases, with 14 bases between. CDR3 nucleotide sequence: TGCAGTCCTCGCGGACAGAACTACGAGCAGTACTTC. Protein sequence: CSPRGQNYEQYF.

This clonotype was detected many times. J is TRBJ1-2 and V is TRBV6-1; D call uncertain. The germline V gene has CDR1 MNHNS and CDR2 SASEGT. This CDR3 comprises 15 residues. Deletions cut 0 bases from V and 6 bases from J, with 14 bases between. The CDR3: CASSEALGRVHGYTF. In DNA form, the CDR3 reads TGTGCCAGCAGTGAAGCGCTAGGGAGGGTCCATGGCTACACCTTC.

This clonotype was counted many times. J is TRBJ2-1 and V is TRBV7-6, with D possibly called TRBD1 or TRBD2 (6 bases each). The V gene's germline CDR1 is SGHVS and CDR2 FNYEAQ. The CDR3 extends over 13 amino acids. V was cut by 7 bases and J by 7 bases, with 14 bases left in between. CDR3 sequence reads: CASTFGGWNEQFF. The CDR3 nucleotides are TGTGCCAGCACCTTCGGGGGCTGGAATGAGCAGTTCTTC.

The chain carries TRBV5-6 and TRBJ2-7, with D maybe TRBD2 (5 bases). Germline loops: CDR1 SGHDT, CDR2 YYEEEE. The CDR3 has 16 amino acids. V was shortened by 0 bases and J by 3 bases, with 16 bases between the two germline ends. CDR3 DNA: TGTGCCAGCAGCTTGGGTGTTTCGAACCGGGGCTACGAGCAGTACTTC. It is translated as CASSLGVSNRGYEQYF.

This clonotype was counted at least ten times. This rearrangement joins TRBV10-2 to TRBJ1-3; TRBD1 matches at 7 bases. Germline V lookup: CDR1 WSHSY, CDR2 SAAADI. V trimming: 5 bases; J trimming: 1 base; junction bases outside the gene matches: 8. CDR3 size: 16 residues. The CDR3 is CASSTRGGTSGNTIYF. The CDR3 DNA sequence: TGCGCCAGCAGTACTAGAGGGGGCACGTCTGGAAACACCATATATTTT.

The CDR3 here is CATQSIPRGISTGELFF. The CDR3 DNA reads as TGTGCCACCCAATCCATCCCGCGGGGAATTTCCACCGGGGAGCTGTTTTTT. The chain employs TRBV19 and TRBJ2-2; possibly TRBD2 for D (6 bases). The germline V gene has CDR1 LNHDA and CDR2 SQIVND (reference sequence). The CDR3 has 17 amino acids. Between the trimmed V and J ends, which lost 10 bases and 4 bases, there was a span of 25 bases.

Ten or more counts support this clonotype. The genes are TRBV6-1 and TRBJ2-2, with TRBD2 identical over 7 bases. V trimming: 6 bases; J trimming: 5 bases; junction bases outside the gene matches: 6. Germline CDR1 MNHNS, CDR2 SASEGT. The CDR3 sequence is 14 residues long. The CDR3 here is CASRPSGGTGELFF. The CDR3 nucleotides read TGTGCCAGCAGGCCTAGCGGAGGAACCGGGGAGCTGTTTTTT.

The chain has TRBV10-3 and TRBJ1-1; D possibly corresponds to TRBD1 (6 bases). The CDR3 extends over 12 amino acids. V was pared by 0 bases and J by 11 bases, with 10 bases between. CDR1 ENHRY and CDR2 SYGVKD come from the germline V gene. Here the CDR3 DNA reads TGTGCCATCAGTGAGTCTTTGCAGGGGGCTTTCTTT. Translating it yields CAISESLQGAFF.

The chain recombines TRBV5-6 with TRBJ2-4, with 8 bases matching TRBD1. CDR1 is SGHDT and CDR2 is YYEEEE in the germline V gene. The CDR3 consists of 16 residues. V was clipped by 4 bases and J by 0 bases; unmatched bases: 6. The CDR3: CASSTDRGLAKNIQYF. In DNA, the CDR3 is TGTGCCAGCAGCACCGACAGGGGACTAGCCAAAAACATTCAGTACTTC.

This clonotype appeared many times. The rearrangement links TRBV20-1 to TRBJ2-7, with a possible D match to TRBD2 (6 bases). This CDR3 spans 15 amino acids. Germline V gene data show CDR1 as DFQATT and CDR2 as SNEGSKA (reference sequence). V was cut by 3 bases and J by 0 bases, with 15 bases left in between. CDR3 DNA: TGCAGTGCTAGTGCGGGGAATGTTAACTCCTACGAGCAGTACTTC. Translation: CSASAGNVNSYEQYF.

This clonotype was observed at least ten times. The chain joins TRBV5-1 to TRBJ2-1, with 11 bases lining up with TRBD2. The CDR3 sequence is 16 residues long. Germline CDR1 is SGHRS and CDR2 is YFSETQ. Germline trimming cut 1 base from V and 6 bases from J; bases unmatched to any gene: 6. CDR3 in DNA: TGCGCCAGCAGCTTGACTACTAGCGGGGGCACCAATGAGCAGTTCTTC. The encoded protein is CASSLTTSGGTNEQFF.

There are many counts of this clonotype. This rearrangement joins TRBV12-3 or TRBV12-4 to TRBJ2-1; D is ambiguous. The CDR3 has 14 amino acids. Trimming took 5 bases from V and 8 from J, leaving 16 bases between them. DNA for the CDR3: TGTGCCAGCAGTCCCTGGGTGGCATCGGATGAGCAGTTCTTC. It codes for CASSPWVASDEQFF.

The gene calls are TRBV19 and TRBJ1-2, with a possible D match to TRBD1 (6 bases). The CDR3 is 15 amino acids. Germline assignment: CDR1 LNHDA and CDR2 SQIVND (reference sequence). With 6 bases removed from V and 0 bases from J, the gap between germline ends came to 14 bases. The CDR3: CASRYRTDPNYGYTF. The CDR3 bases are TGTGCCAGTAGATATAGGACAGACCCTAACTATGGCTACACCTTC.

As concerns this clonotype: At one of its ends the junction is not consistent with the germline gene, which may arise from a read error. Here the CDR3 DNA reads TGCGCCATCAGTGAAAGGGGGGGGTGGACTGAAGCTTTCTTT. Translating it yields CAISERGGWTEAFF. J is TRBJ1-1 and V is TRBV10-3; D perhaps matches TRBD1 (6 bases). Germline V lookup: CDR1 ENHRY, CDR2 SYGVKD. The length of the CDR3 is 14 residues.

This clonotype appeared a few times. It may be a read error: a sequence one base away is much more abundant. The CDR3 coding sequence is TGTGCCAGCAGCACAACCCCGTGGGACGGGGAGCTGCTTTTT. Amino acids: CASSTTPWDGELLF. V usage is TRBV7-2 and J usage is TRBJ2-2; D is possibly TRBD1 or TRBD2 (5 bases each). Germline lookup yields CDR1 SGHTA and CDR2 FQGNSA. This CDR3 is 14 amino acids long.

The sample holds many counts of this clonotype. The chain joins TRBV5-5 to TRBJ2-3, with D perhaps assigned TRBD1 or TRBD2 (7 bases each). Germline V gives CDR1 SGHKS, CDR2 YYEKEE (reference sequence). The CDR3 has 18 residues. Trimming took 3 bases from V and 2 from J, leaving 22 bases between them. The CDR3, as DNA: TGTGCCAGCAGCTCATTTTTCGACAGGGAGGGATACACAGATACGCAGTATTTT. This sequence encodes CASSSFFDREGYTDTQYF.

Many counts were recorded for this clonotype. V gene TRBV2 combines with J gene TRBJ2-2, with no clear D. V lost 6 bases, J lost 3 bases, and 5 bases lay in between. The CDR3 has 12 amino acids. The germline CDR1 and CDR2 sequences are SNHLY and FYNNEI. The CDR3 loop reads CASSGYTGELFF. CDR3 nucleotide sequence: TGTGCCAGCAGCGGATACACCGGGGAGCTGTTTTTT.